The 8 T cell receptor beta chains given below trace back to one sample, sequenced in a study of spatial heterogeneity in lung cancer. TCRdb re-called the 5' RACE reads through MiXCR, storing one row per CDR3 protein. The profile shows more than 50,000 distinct CDR3 sequences, more than 6.5% of them singletons. Time point in this sample: sample taken at primary tumor resection. Whole RNA, which was extracted from tumor, nontumor lung tissue or frozen PBMC, was sequenced without any cell sorting. Sample: PBMCs, taken at surgery. These TCRs come from a female donor with early-stage non-small cell lung cancer.

This chain joins TRBV2 and TRBJ1-4; D is perhaps TRBD1 (6 bases). This CDR3 contains 14 residues. Germline V gene sequence: CDR1 SNHLY, CDR2 FYNNEI. V lost 4 bases, J lost 8 bases, and 14 bases lay in between. In nucleotides, the CDR3 is TGTGCCAGCAGTGCGGAGAGGGGGGAAGAAAAACTGTTTTTT. Its translation: CASSAERGEEKLFF. Complete variable domain (other parts from reference TRBV2 and TRBJ1-4): EPEVTQTPSHQVTQMGQEVILRCVPISNHLYFYWYRQILGQKVEFLVSFYNNEISEKSEIFDDQFSVERPDGSNFTLKIRSTKLEDSAMYFCASSAERGEEKLFFGSGTQLSVL.

V usage is TRBV29-1 and J usage is TRBJ2-7, with 9 nucleotides matching TRBD1. CDR3 length equals 14 residues. V lost 4 bases and J lost 3; bases outside the gene matches: 7. Germline loops: CDR1 SQVTM, CDR2 ANQGSEA. The CDR3 coding sequence is TGCAGCGTTGGAGTCGCGGGACAGGGCTACGAGCAGTACTTC. It translates to CSVGVAGQGYEQYF.

This clonotype was seen a few times. This chain connects TRBV6-1 to TRBJ1-1, with a weak D call TRBD1 (6 bases). Trimming removed 6 bases from V and 5 bases from J, with 16 bases in between. Per germline, CDR1 MNHNS and CDR2 SASEGT. This CDR3 has 14 residues. CDR3 sequence reads: CASRNRDRWTEAFF. The CDR3 nucleotides read TGTGCCAGCAGGAACAGGGATCGATGGACTGAAGCTTTCTTT.

In this sample, this clonotype turned up a few times. The chain is built from TRBV28 and TRBJ1-2; the D is unclear. The CDR3 consists of 14 residues. The germline CDR1 and CDR2 sequences are MDHEN and SYDVKM. V lost 6 bases and J lost 1, with 12 bases in between. This CDR3 reads CASRATGVNYGYTF. CDR3 nucleotide sequence: TGTGCCAGCAGAGCAACCGGGGTTAACTATGGCTACACCTTC.

This clonotype was seen at least ten times. The chain is built from TRBV10-3 and TRBJ1-5; D not certain. V was clipped by 3 bases and J by 2 bases, with 5 bases between them. The CDR3 length is 13 residues. Germline V lookup: CDR1 ENHRY, CDR2 SYGVKD. CDR3 sequence reads: CAISEPGNQPQHF. The CDR3 nucleotides are TGTGCCATCAGTGAACCGGGCAATCAGCCCCAGCATTTT.

On this clonotype: This clone may be a read error of a much larger clone one base away. The rearrangement joins TRBV28 to TRBJ1-1, with unresolved D. The ends were cut back, 6 bases at V and 0 bases at J, with 17 bases in the middle. This CDR3 is 16 amino acids long. Germline V lookup: CDR1 MDHEN, CDR2 SYDVKM. For the CDR3, the DNA is TGTGCCAGCAGCGACTCCTCTGAATTCATGAACACTGAAGCTTTCTTT. As protein: CASSDSSEFMNTEAFF.

This clonotype came up a few times. This sequence joins TRBV5-1 and TRBJ2-1, with TRBD2 matching over 10 bases. CDR1 and CDR2 from the germline V gene are SGHRS and YFSETQ. The CDR3 spans 15 residues. After removal of 4 bases from V and 3 bases from J, the junction contained 4 bases not matched to a gene. Here the CDR3 reads CASSLSGGVYNEQFF. The CDR3 region has the DNA TGCGCCAGCAGCCTAAGCGGGGGGGTCTACAATGAGCAGTTCTTC.

The chain combines TRBV28 with TRBJ1-4; D is ambiguous. Germline V lookup: CDR1 MDHEN, CDR2 SYDVKM. This CDR3 is built from 14 residues. Deletions cut 2 bases from V and 5 bases from J, with 9 bases between. This chain's CDR3 is CASSLSGPNEKLFF. CDR3 DNA sequence: TGTGCCAGCAGTTTAAGCGGACCCAATGAAAAACTGTTTTTT.